This TCR beta chain was captured by sequencing in a study of Ad26.COV2.S vaccination and SARS-CoV-2 variants. Germline V gene data show CDR1 as ENHRY and CDR2 as SYGVKD. CDR3 length equals 14 residues. Unmatched junction bases numbered 1, after V lost 0 bases and J lost 3 bases. Indicated treatment: some 20 received Ad26.COV2.S at low or high dose, single or two shots; about five received placebo; per-sample allocation not given. Sampling was performed 63 days after the first vaccine or placebo injection. Libraries were prepared by immunoSEQ multiplex PCR; TCRdb keeps only in-frame clonotypes and omits some of them. The table includes some 340,000 clones, around four fifths detected once.

The chain links TRBV10-3 to TRBJ2-5; 7 nucleotides match TRBD1. Source: peripheral blood, taken in a trial of Ad26.COV2.S vaccine versus placebo. The source of this sequence is a person between 18 and 65 years old who received the Ad26.COV2.S COVID-19 vaccine or a placebo. The CDR3 loop reads CAISESGTEETQYF. The CDR3 DNA sequence: TGTGCCATCAGTGAGTCGGGGACAGAAGAGACCCAGTACTTC.